A single T cell receptor beta chain is shown here with its context. This specimen belongs to a study of blood T cell repertoires in COVID-19. The authors' processing: Reference gene primers were amplified, and this amplification served to estimate nucleated cell counts. Using immunoSEQ multiplex PCR, the repertoire was profiled, and TCRdb retains in-frame clones only, with some absent. The DNA gave D and trimming, while V, J and clone size come from that table. In the table there are about 120,000 clones, over 75% of which are singletons. This sequence was found in an elderly man with acute or convalescent COVID-19. What was sequenced was peripheral blood.

The CDR3 loop reads CASSSVAGGFSYNSPLHF. CDR3 sequence (DNA): TGTGCCAGCAGCTCAGTCGCAGGGGGTTTCTCCTATAATTCACCCCTCCACTTT. The chain carries TRBV9 and TRBJ1-6; 7 nucleotides line up with TRBD1. There are 18 residues in the CDR3. Germline V gives CDR1 SGDLS, CDR2 YYNGEE. V lost 4 bases and J lost 0; bases outside the gene matches: 10.